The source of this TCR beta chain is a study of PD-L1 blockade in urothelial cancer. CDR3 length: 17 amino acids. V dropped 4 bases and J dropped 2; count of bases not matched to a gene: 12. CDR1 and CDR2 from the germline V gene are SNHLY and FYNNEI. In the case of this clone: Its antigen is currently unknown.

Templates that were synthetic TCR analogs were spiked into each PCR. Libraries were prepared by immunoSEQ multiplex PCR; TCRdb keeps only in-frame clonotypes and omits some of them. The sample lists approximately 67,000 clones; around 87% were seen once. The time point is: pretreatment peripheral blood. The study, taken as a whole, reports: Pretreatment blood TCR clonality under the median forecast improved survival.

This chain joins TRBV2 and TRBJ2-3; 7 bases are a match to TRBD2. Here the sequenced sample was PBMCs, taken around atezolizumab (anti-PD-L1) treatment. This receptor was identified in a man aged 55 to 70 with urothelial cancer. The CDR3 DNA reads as TGTGCCAGCAGTGTCCGATTTCGGCGGGGGACCACAGATACGCAGTATTTT. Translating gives CASSVRFRRGTTDTQYF.